This T cell receptor beta chain was recovered during a study of blood T cell repertoires in COVID-19 (dated by TCRdb to about 2020). For context, the study as a whole: The collaborator samples originated in the United States, Italy and Spain and spanned the acute and convalescent phases of COVID-19. Where available, HLA class I and class II types were taken from metadata supplied by the sample provider and were not determined by assay-based typing. Nearly every sample came with metadata listing a de-identified subject ID, COVID-19 status, age in years and sex. The prospective study material was composed of cDNA or gDNA derived from T cells, B-cell-depleted T cells, or PBMCs. The repertoires were released in a freely available public database meant as a resource for research on the immune response to SARS-CoV-2. The samples were drawn from two sources: the first 160 participants of the ongoing ImmuneRACE study, and 1,254 subjects contributed by 6 global collaborators. Deeply sampled blood TCRbeta repertoires from subjects exposed to, actively infected with, or recovered from COVID-19 were included in the dataset. General conclusions and limits of the study: Clinical and demographic metadata were provided uncurated, with the amount varying by source and participant.

The immunoSEQ Assay, a bias-controlled multiplex PCR, was used to amplify TCRbeta CDR3 regions from genomic DNA. On the study's bioinformatics: The number of nucleated cells in each sample was estimated by amplification of reference gene primers within the assay. Sequence reads were collapsed and filtered to measure the absolute abundance of every unique TCRbeta CDR3 rearrangement. For each sample, productive Simpson clonality was calculated as the square root of Simpson's diversity index over productive rearrangements. TCRdb re-hosts the immuneACCESS table, in-frame sequences only. Its copies lack some clones; in the studies checked, an unresolved V gene accounts for under half of them, and the cause for the rest is not known. Clone size and the V and J calls come from that table; the DNA yielded D and trimming. This sample holds fewer than 250,000 clones; 85% to 90% were observed only once. Of the sample, over 0.75% is held by the ten largest clones.

This clone has more than one count but fewer than ten. Its antigen is currently not known. No much larger clonotype is one base removed from it; base qualities were not supplied. From cysteine to phenylalanine, the CDR3 is 14 amino acids long. Just CDR3 DNA is preserved here, 42 bases in frame from base 1. V trim: 6 bases; J trim: 8 bases; unmatched bases: 7. CDR1 SNHLY and CDR2 FYNNEI are derived from the germline V gene. Participants in the prospective study were aged roughly 18 to 100 years, lived in 24 United States geographic areas, and enrolled through a virtual design. In the prospective study, participants were assigned to cohorts based on the clinical history participants reported in a screening survey and a study questionnaire. Exposed participants had been in contact with someone with a PCR-confirmed or clinician-diagnosed COVID-19 case within 2 weeks of study entry. Mobile phlebotomists in the prospective study collected whole blood, serum and a nasopharyngeal or oropharyngeal swab from every participant. Prospective study participants could optionally give additional blood draws and questionnaires over an approximately 2-month period. Before DNA extraction, blood samples from the prospective study were shipped at room temperature or frozen.

This TCR came from a man in his fifties who had been exposed to COVID-19. Sequencing input: PBMCs or T cells enriched from blood (not recorded which). The rearrangement combines TRBV2 with TRBJ2-1, with TRBD2 matching 10 junction bases. The bases read TGTGCCAGCAGAAGACTAGCGGGCAGGGATGAGCAGTTCTTC. Its amino acids are CASRRLAGRDEQFF.